In its sample, the clone carrying this T cell receptor (beta chain) was seen a few times. Trimming took 2 bases from V and 3 from J, leaving 7 bases between them. The CDR3 is made up of 13 amino acids. Germline CDR1 is MRHNA and CDR2 is SNTAGT. The data were produced by immunoSEQ multiplex PCR, yet TCRdb's version contains in-frame clones alone and is incomplete. This table holds over 200,000 clones, nearly 85% found once. The sample comes from a study of blood T cell repertoires in COVID-19. About the research overall: Sources were T cells, B-cell-depleted T cells, or PBMCs; the material itself was cDNA or gDNA.

In Seattle, patients joined the study during active infection and were tracked longitudinally. Sequences were obtained from peripheral blood. V gene TRBV6-4 combines with J gene TRBJ1-1, with D uncertain. This receptor was identified in a woman aged 25 to 45 with COVID-19, enrolled during active disease. The CDR3 DNA is TGTGCCAGCAGTGACCGCCAGGACACTGAAGCTTTCTTT. This sequence encodes CASSDRQDTEAFF.